The text below deals with one T cell receptor (beta chain). Its antigen is not known. Alopecia areata patients had lesional scalp punch biopsies and peripheral blood taken from them. These data are taken from a study of CD8+ T cells in alopecia areata. The study, taken as a whole, reports: Clonality exceeded that of normal scalp in lesional scalp, most notably in alopecia totalis/universalis. Possibly because of HLA-related factors, TCR sharing was less clear across patients than in mice. Sequences from scalp samples also cover resident alphabeta T cells of normal skin.

Sequencing templates came from extracted RNA that was reverse transcribed into cDNA. Repertoires were generated with immunoSEQ multiplex PCR, while TCRdb's copy carries only in-frame clones and drops some. The table lists hundreds of thousands of clones, around 62% of them singletons, with around 0.46% in the top ten. Specimen: CD4+ T cells sorted from blood, collected at week 0. The source is a human donor with alopecia areata.

CDR3 residues: CAWSVLLGNYGYTF. CDR3 sequence (DNA): TGTGCCTGGAGTGTACTGTTGGGGAACTATGGCTACACCTTC. This chain uses TRBV30 with TRBJ1-2; D gene ambiguous. CDR1 is GTSNPN, CDR2 SVGIG, per germline (reference sequence). V lost 0 bases and J lost 2, with 10 bases in between. There are 14 residues in the CDR3.